This is a list of T cell receptor beta chains from one sample in a study of blood T cell repertoires in COVID-19. The repertoire was sequenced with immunoSEQ multiplex PCR; TCRdb's copy has only in-frame clones and lacks some. Of approximately 100,000 clones in the sample, approximately 86% were seen once. The specimen was peripheral blood. All receptors derive from a man aged 50 or older with acute or convalescent COVID-19. CDR3s leave out the opening cysteine and the closing phenylalanine or tryptophan. D genes are given only for firm matches. Clone size is stated in some rows and not others, as once, few, many or a class when expanded.

j_gene | abundance | d_gene | v_gene | CDR3aa
TRBJ1-6 | once | TRBD1 | TRBV11-2 | ASSSPGTVDSPLH
TRBJ1-5 | - | - | TRBV30 | AWSVPRGEDNQPQH
TRBJ1-1 | - | TRBD1 | TRBV5-6 | ASSLGGQGVTEAF
TRBJ1-2 | - | TRBD1 | TRBV19 | AKTGANYGYT
TRBJ2-3 | - | - | TRBV19 | ATHPRDTDTQY
TRBJ1-1 | - | - | TRBV20-1 | SASLTPGAF
TRBJ1-1 | few | - | TRBV7-3 | ASSLTGGTKTEAF
TRBJ2-5 | - | TRBD2 | TRBV7-3 | ASSLDGLAGSKTQY
TRBJ2-5 | - | - | TRBV15 | ATSRSTGETQY
TRBJ1-2 | - | - | TRBV6-6 | ASSLAGNLGQGIANYGYT
TRBJ2-1 | once | TRBD1 | TRBV19 | ASRDRASNEQF
TRBJ1-5 | few | - | TRBV5-6 | ASSSRQVNQPQH
TRBJ2-7 | - | TRBD1 | TRBV5-5 | ASSLDLGQGYEQY
TRBJ1-5 | few | TRBD1 | TRBV3-1/TRBV3-2 | ASSPTGGHQPQH
TRBJ2-3 | few | - | TRBV9 | ASSVGGRNTDTQY
TRBJ1-1 | - | - | TRBV5-1 | ASSSQAGFTEAF
TRBJ2-5 | - | - | TRBV21-1 | ASSQGGREGPRETQY
TRBJ1-2 | once | TRBD1 | TRBV4-1 | ASSLLSRGANYGYT
TRBJ2-1 | - | TRBD2 | TRBV7-9 | ASSPRTSGRAGDNEQF
TRBJ1-5 | - | TRBD1 | TRBV28 | ASSLGGAVSSNQPQH
TRBJ2-7 | - | TRBD2 | TRBV3-1/TRBV3-2 | ASSSQREWNEQY
TRBJ1-4 | - | - | TRBV5-1 | ASSFSGTSDVKLF
TRBJ1-2 | - | TRBD1 | TRBV12-3/TRBV12-4 | ASSVGTASGYT
TRBJ1-3 | - | TRBD1 | TRBV7-8 | ASSTGGVGFGNTIY
TRBJ2-7 | - | TRBD1 | TRBV6-5 | ASSQGGQGSYEQY
TRBJ2-3 | - | - | TRBV12-3/TRBV12-4 | ANTPSTDTQY
TRBJ2-7 | - | - | TRBV15 | ATSSEGLSYEQY
TRBJ1-2 | - | TRBD1 | TRBV10-1 | ASSMDRVDGYT
TRBJ1-1 | - | - | TRBV11-3 | ASSPRITNTEAF
TRBJ2-1 | - | TRBD2 | TRBV4-2 | ASSQASGRSYNEQF
TRBJ1-4 | - | - | TRBV7-9 | ASRPSAGNEKLF
TRBJ2-3 | few | TRBD2 | TRBV5-1 | ASILLTPVAPSGRADTQY
TRBJ2-1 | once | TRBD1 | TRBV19 | ASGTANNEQF
TRBJ1-5 | few | - | TRBV19 | ASSAQQGYSNQPQH
TRBJ1-5 | - | - | TRBV5-1 | ASSSYGGHQPQH
TRBJ1-2 | - | - | TRBV2 | ASSVDSNYGYT
TRBJ2-1 | - | TRBD2 | TRBV6-2/TRBV6-3 | ASSYRAGTSVFSSYNEQF
TRBJ1-1 | - | - | TRBV19 | ASSIVGRGNTEAF
TRBJ2-1 | once | - | TRBV18 | ASSPGQVNEQF